This T cell receptor beta chain was found in a study of blood T cell repertoires in COVID-19 (dated by TCRdb to 2018 to 2021). A note on the overall study: Collaborator samples came from the United States, Italy and Spain and covered acute and convalescent phases of COVID-19. The material from the prospective study consisted of cDNA or gDNA derived from T cells, B-cell-depleted T cells, or PBMCs. Deeply sampled blood TCRbeta repertoires from subjects exposed to, actively infected with, or recovered from COVID-19 were included in the dataset. The repertoires were released in a freely available public database intended as a resource for research on the immune response to SARS-CoV-2. Samples came from the ongoing ImmuneRACE study (first 160 participants) plus 1,254 subjects from 6 global collaborators. A de-identified subject ID, COVID-19 status, age in years and sex were almost always included in the sample metadata. HLA class I and class II types, where available, came from metadata supplied by the sample provider rather than from assay-based typing.

General study outcomes and caveats: How much clinical and demographic metadata was included differed by source and by participant, and the metadata was provided uncurated.

Per the germline V gene, SGHRS is the CDR1 and YFSETQ is the CDR2. Trimming removed 6 bases from V and 1 base from J, leaving 10 bases between the germline ends. There are 13 amino acids in the CDR3, from cysteine to phenylalanine inclusive. The entry retains the CDR3 DNA only, 39 bases that are in frame from base 1. The collaborating institutions used their own protocols to collect whole blood in K2EDTA tubes. For TCRbeta analysis, collaborators shipped samples in one of three forms: frozen whole blood, isolated PBMCs, or DNA extracted from either of those sample types. TCRbeta CDR3 regions were amplified from genomic DNA by means of the immunoSEQ Assay, a bias-controlled multiplex PCR. In the paper's pipeline: Nucleated cell counts per sample were estimated from amplification of reference gene primers within the assay. To quantify the absolute abundance of each unique TCRbeta CDR3 rearrangement, sequence reads were collapsed and filtered. Productive Simpson clonality was computed per sample as the square root of Simpson's diversity index over productive rearrangements. TCRdb re-hosts the immuneACCESS table, in-frame sequences only. Its copies lack some clones; in the studies checked, an unresolved V gene accounts for under half of them, and the cause for the rest is not known. For V, J and clone size, that table is used; D and trimming come from the DNA. This sample has about 130,000 clones in its table, and approximately 91% of those were observed once. The top ten clonotypes cover over 1% of the sample.

This clone was counted between two and nine times. It lacks a known antigen. No much larger clone is present one base from it, and per-base qualities are unavailable. The chain was built from TRBV5-1 and TRBJ1-1; the D segment cannot be called with confidence. Sequences were obtained from peripheral blood. This receptor was identified in a woman older than 75 with acute or convalescent COVID-19. CDR3 region: CASMVVANTEAFF. Here is the DNA: TGCGCCAGCATGGTCGTAGCGAACACTGAAGCTTTCTTT.